The 16 T cell receptor beta chains below all came from one sample that was sequenced in a study of cytomegalovirus exposure and HLA in healthy donors. The PCR had 60 Vbeta and 13 Jbeta primers. Some clones are missing from TCRdb's copy, which holds only in-frame ones; the method was immunoSEQ multiplex PCR. The sample lists 200,000 to 250,000 clones, 70% to 80% occurring once. Sequencing was done on a sample of PBMCs. These receptors came from a woman aged 25 to 39 in good health and CMV-seronegative.

J is TRBJ2-5 and V is TRBV7-2, with TRBD2 identical over 7 bases. CDR1 SGHTA and CDR2 FQGNSA come from the germline V gene. J lost 3 bases, V lost 2 bases, and 6 bases had no gene match. This CDR3 has 15 amino acids. CDR3 sequence reads: CASSLNASGKETQYF. CDR3 DNA: TGTGCCAGCAGCTTAAATGCTAGCGGAAAAGAGACCCAGTACTTC.

The chain couples TRBV7-6 to TRBJ1-4; possibly TRBD1 for D (5 bases). The CDR3 has 16 residues. Germline CDR1 SGHVS, CDR2 FNYEAQ. V was pared by 5 bases and J by 5 bases, with 18 bases between. CDR3 residues: CASSDLLGGANEKLFF. The CDR3 nucleotides read TGTGCCAGCAGCGACCTCTTGGGAGGGGCAAATGAAAAACTGTTTTTT.

There are a few counts of this clone. The CDR3 nucleotides read TGTGCCAGCAGCGCAAGAGAGATTCGTAATGAGCAGTTCTTC. Amino acid sequence: CASSAREIRNEQFF. This chain joins TRBV9 and TRBJ2-1; D ambiguous. The CDR3 is 14 residues long. The germline V gene has CDR1 SGDLS and CDR2 YYNGEE. V lost 3 bases to trimming and J lost 7 bases, with 14 bases between them.

This rearrangement joins TRBV30 to TRBJ1-2; TRBD1 matches at 8 bases. This CDR3 comprises 13 residues. With V trimmed by 0 bases and J by 8 bases, 5 bases remained unmatched. CDR1 GTSNPN and CDR2 SVGIG come from the germline V gene (reference sequence). The chain's CDR3 is CAWSVSWTGGYTF. In nucleotides, the CDR3 is TGTGCCTGGAGTGTAAGCTGGACAGGGGGCTACACCTTC.

This chain connects TRBV2 to TRBJ1-1; TRBD1 agrees at 7 bases. Germline CDR1 and CDR2: SNHLY and FYNNEI. V gave up 6 bases and J gave up 4 bases; unmatched junction bases: 2. The CDR3 is 12 amino acids. In DNA, the CDR3 is TGTGCCAGCAGGACAGGGATCACTGAAGCTTTCTTT. Translated: CASRTGITEAFF. Full variable domain (missing parts from reference TRBV2 and TRBJ1-1): EPEVTQTPSHQVTQMGQEVILRCVPISNHLYFYWYRQILGQKVEFLVSFYNNEISEKSEIFDDQFSVERPDGSNFTLKIRSTKLEDSAMYFCASRTGITEAFFGQGTRLTVV.

The chain uses TRBV6-1 and TRBJ1-4; 7 nucleotides align to TRBD1. Trimming removed 6 bases from V and 8 bases from J; junction bases left unmatched: 9. CDR1 MNHNS and CDR2 SASEGT come from the germline V gene. The CDR3 loop spans 14 amino acids. CDR3 DNA: TGTGCCAGCAGCCTTGACAGGGATCGGGAAAAACTGTTTTTT. This codes for CASSLDRDREKLFF.

The chain employs TRBV7-6 and TRBJ1-3; 8 bases fit TRBD1. J gave up 2 bases and V 4 bases, and 10 bases lay outside the gene matches. The length of the CDR3 is 17 residues. Germline CDR1 is SGHVS and CDR2 is FNYEAQ. CDR3 in amino acids: CASSSRMDRDPGNTIYF. CDR3 sequence (DNA): TGTGCCAGCAGCTCCCGGATGGACAGGGACCCTGGAAACACCATATATTTT.

The V gene is TRBV11-1, the J gene TRBJ2-1; D unclear. CDR1 and CDR2 (germline): SGHAT, FQDESV (reference sequence). Trimming pared 3 bases from V and 0 bases from J, leaving 9 bases between. The CDR3 has 15 residues. Here the CDR3 DNA reads TGTGCCAGCAGCTTGAGCCGAGGCTCCTACAATGAGCAGTTCTTC. Encoded protein: CASSLSRGSYNEQFF. Combining the CDR3 with reference TRBV11-1 and TRBJ2-1 gives the whole variable domain EAEVAQSPRYKITEKSQAVAFWCDPISGHATLYWYRQILGQGPELLVQFQDESVVDDSQLPKDRFSAERLKGVDSTLKIQPAELGDSAMYLCASSLSRGSYNEQFFGPGTRLTVL.

J is TRBJ2-1 and V is TRBV4-2, with 12 bases matching TRBD2. This CDR3 region has 17 residues. J was trimmed by 10 bases and V by 0 bases; bases with no gene match: 10. Per germline, CDR1 LGHNA and CDR2 YNFKEQ. This chain's CDR3 is CASSQEPSGGAQREQFF. Here the CDR3 DNA reads TGTGCCAGCAGCCAAGAACCTAGCGGGGGGGCCCAACGGGAGCAGTTCTTC.

This chain links TRBV7-3 with TRBJ2-1; D gene ambiguous. The germline V and J ends were trimmed by 5 bases and 5 bases, with 10 bases remaining between them. In germline, CDR1 is SGHTA, CDR2 FQGTGA. The CDR3 covers 13 residues. The CDR3 sequence: CASSADWDNEQFF. The CDR3 DNA is TGTGCCAGCAGCGCAGACTGGGACAATGAGCAGTTCTTC.

This clone appeared once. The chain is built from TRBV30 and TRBJ1-6; no firm D call. The CDR3 contains 13 residues. CDR1 is GTSNPN, CDR2 SVGIG, per germline (reference sequence). Trimming stripped 4 bases from V and 8 bases from J, with 12 bases between. The CDR3 loop reads CAWTRAGDSPLHF. The CDR3 DNA reads TGTGCCTGGACTAGGGCGGGAGATTCACCCCTCCACTTT.

This clone was observed a single time. The chain is built from TRBV11-3 and TRBJ2-2; tentative D call: TRBD1 (5 bases). Per the germline V gene, CDR1 is SGHNT and CDR2 is YENEEA. CDR3 length: 11 residues. V dropped 7 bases and J dropped 6 bases, with 6 bases sitting between them. The CDR3 loop reads CASKGAGELFF. The CDR3 DNA is TGTGCCAGCAAAGGGGCCGGGGAGCTGTTTTTT.

The V gene is TRBV27, the J gene TRBJ2-2; D call uncertain. With 3 bases removed from V and 2 bases from J, the gap between germline ends came to 10 bases. This CDR3 is built from 15 residues. Germline V CDR1 and CDR2: MNHEY, SMNVEV (reference sequence). CDR3 coding DNA: TGTGCCAGCAGTTTCTTAGGCGGAAACACCGGGGAGCTGTTTTTT. It yields the protein CASSFLGGNTGELFF.

This sequence joins TRBV4-1 and TRBJ1-3; 12 positions match TRBD1. Germline loops: CDR1 MGHRA, CDR2 YSYEKL. CDR3 length: 16 residues. V dropped 4 bases and J dropped 5; count of bases not matched to a gene: 6. In DNA form, the CDR3 reads TGCGCCAGCAGCCGCACGGGACAGGGGGCACGAAACACCATATATTTT. Amino acids: CASSRTGQGARNTIYF.

The gene calls are TRBV5-6 and TRBJ2-7; 7 bases agree with TRBD2. The CDR3 loop spans 16 amino acids. J gave up 4 bases and V 0 bases, and 10 bases lay outside the gene matches. The V gene's germline CDR1 is SGHDT and CDR2 YYEEEE. The CDR3 bases are TGTGCCAGCAGCTTGGCCAACTGGCGGGAGTCTTACGAGCAGTACTTC. As protein: CASSLANWRESYEQYF.

This chain uses TRBV10-3 with TRBJ2-5, with 7 bases fitting TRBD2. This CDR3 region has 14 residues. Trimming cost V 6 bases and J 11 bases; bases outside gene matches: 15. Germline V gives CDR1 ENHRY, CDR2 SYGVKD. CDR3 protein: CAISVKGLPTEQYF. CDR3 nucleotides: TGTGCCATCAGCGTTAAGGGACTACCTACGGAGCAGTACTTC.